This note documents a single TCR beta chain sequence. The data stem from a study of T cell responses to AZD1222 COVID-19 vaccine. Turning to the study itself: Samples with a second dose at about 4 or about 12 weeks were pooled together.

Produced via immunoSEQ multiplex PCR; TCRdb's table is partial and in-frame only. The profile shows about 170,000 clones, more than 85% of them singletons. This CDR3 is built from 16 residues. The V gene lost 0 bases and the J gene lost 3 bases, with 14 bases spanning the gap. From germline, CDR1 is MNHEY and CDR2 SVGAGI. The sequence was collected from an adult in good health. V usage is TRBV6-5 and J usage is TRBJ1-2; no clear D gene. Source: peripheral blood, taken on day 0 of AZD1222 vaccination. The CDR3, as DNA: TGTGCCAGCAGTTACTCCGTGGTGGGCAGATACTATGGCTACACCTTC. This gives the protein CASSYSVVGRYYGYTF.